These 4 T cell receptor beta chains were sequenced from one sample in a study of immune characterization of retroperitoneal liposarcoma. TCRdb recomputed calls from the PCR reads with MiXCR, one row per CDR3 protein. Of several thousand distinct CDR3 sequences listed, less than 30% are singletons. Sequenced sample: tumor tissue. Receptors originate from a female donor with retroperitoneal liposarcoma.

There are a few counts of this clonotype. This chain links TRBV6-4 with TRBJ2-1; no reliable D call. This CDR3 region has 16 residues. Trimming pared 3 bases from V and 0 bases from J, leaving 12 bases between. Germline values: CDR1 MRHNA, CDR2 SNTAGT. The CDR3 nucleotides are TGTGCCAGCAGTGATACCGGCACCCGCTCCTACAATGAGCAGTTCTTC. Translation: CASSDTGTRSYNEQFF.

By proportion, this clonotype is medium-sized. This chain links TRBV6-1 with TRBJ2-1, with 14 bases identical to TRBD2. V was clipped by 4 bases and J by 6 bases; unmatched bases: 2. The CDR3 loop spans 15 amino acids. From germline, CDR1 is MNHNS and CDR2 SASEGT. CDR3 protein: CASSGLAGGVNEQFF. The CDR3 DNA is TGTGCCAGCAGTGGACTAGCGGGAGGGGTCAATGAGCAGTTCTTC.

This clonotype is judged medium-sized. The chain carries TRBV6-2 or TRBV6-3 and TRBJ2-1, with TRBD2 matching 7 bases. V trimming: 2 bases; J trimming: 8 bases; junction bases outside the gene matches: 15. The CDR3 has 17 amino acids. Per germline, CDR1 MNHEY and CDR2 SVGEGT. The CDR3 loop reads CASSYTGRGSTWDEQFF. CDR3 DNA: TGTGCCAGCAGTTACACCGGGCGCGGGAGTACTTGGGATGAGCAGTTCTTC.

The chain recombines TRBV20-1 with TRBJ2-2; 7 positions match TRBD1. The CDR3 extends over 16 amino acids. With 0 bases clipped from V and 4 bases from J, the junction kept 8 bases outside the gene matches. Germline lookup yields CDR1 DFQATT and CDR2 SNEGSKA (reference sequence). The CDR3 DNA reads TGCAGTGCTAGAGACCCAGCCGGGACAGCCACCGGGGAGCTGTTTTTT. This codes for CSARDPAGTATGELFF.